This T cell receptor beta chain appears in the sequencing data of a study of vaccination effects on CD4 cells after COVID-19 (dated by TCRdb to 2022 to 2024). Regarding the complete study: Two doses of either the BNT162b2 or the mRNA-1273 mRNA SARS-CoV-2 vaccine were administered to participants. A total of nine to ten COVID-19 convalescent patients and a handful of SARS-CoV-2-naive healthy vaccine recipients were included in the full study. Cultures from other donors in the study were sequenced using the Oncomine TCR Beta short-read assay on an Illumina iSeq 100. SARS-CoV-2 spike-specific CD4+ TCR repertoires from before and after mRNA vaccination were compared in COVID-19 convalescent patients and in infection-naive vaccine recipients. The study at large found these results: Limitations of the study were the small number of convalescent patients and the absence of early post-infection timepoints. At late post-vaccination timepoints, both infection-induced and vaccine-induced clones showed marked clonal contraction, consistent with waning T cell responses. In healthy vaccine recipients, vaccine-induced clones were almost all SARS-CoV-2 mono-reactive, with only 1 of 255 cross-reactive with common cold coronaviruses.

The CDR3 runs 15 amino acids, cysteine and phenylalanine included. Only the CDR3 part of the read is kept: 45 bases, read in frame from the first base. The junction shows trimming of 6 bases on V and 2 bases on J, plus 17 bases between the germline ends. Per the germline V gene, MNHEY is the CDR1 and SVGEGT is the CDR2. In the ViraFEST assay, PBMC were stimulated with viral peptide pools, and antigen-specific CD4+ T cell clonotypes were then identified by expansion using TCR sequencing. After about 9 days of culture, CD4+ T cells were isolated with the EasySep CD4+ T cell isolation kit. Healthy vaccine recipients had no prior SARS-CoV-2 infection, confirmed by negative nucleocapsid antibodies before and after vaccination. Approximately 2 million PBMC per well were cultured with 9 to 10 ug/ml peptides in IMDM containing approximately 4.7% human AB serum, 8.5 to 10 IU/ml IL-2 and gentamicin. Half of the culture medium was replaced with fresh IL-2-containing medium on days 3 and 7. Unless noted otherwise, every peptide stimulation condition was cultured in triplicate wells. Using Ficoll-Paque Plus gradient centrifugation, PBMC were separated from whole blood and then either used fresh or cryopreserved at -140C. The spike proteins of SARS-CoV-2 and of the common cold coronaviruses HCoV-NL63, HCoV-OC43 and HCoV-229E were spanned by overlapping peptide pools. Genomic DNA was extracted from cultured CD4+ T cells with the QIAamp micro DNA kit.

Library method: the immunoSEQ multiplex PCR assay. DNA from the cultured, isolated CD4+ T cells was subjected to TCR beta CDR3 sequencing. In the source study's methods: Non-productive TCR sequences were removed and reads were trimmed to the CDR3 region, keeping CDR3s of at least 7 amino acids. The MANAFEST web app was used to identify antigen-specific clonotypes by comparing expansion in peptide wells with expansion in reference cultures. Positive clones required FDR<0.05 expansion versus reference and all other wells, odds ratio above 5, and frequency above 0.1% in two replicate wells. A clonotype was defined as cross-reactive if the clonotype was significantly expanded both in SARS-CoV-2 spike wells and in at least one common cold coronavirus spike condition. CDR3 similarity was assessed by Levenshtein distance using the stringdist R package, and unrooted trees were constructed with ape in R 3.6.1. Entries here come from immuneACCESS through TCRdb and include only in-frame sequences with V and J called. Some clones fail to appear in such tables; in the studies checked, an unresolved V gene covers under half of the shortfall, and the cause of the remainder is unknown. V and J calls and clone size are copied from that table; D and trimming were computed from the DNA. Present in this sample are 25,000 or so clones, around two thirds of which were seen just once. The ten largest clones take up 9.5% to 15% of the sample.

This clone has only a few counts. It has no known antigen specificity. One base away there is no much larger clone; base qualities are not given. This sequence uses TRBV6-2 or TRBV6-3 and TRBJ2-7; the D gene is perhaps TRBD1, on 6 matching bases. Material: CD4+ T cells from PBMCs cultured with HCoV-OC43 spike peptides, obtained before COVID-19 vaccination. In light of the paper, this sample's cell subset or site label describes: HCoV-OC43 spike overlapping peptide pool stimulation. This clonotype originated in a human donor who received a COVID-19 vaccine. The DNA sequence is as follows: TGTGCCAGCAGCCCCGACAGGATTTTAACCTACGAGCAGTACTTC. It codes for CASSPDRILTYEQYF.